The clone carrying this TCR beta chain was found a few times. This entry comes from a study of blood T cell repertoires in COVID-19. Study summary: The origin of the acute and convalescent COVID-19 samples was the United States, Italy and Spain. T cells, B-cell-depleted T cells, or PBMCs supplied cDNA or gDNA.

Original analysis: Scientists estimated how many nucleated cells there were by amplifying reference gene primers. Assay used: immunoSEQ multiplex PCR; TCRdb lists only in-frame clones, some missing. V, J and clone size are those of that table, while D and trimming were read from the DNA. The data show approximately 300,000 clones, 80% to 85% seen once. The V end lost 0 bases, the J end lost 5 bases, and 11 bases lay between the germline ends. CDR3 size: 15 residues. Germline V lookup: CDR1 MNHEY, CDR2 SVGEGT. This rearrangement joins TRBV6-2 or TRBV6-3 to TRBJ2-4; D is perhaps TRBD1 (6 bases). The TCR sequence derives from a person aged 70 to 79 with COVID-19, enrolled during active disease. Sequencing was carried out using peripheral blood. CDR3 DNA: TGTGCCAGCAGTTACTCGAAGGACAGAGAAAACATTCAGTACTTC. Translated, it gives CASSYSKDRENIQYF.